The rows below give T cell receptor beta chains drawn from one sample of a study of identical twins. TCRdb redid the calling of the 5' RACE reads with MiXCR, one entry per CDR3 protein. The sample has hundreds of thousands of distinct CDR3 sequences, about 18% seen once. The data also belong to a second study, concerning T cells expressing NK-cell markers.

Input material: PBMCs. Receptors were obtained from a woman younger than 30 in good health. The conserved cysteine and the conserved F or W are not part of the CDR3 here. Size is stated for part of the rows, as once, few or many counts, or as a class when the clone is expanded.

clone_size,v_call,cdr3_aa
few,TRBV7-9,ASSPEGSFVWQY
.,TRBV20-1,SARLAGDNEQF
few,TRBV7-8,ASSFSSGEGEQF
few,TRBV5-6,ASSLAAVNNEQF
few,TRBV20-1,SAIIAGEGSTDTQY
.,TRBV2,ASGQGTYEQY
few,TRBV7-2,ASSYPGTQDTQY
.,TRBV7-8,ASSLVGSPLGPQH
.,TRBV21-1,ASSKGVRAGGPSYEQY
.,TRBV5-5,ASSLGSSDSLVAQY
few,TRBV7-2,ASSKGLPTDTQY
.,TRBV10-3,ATTGESNQPQH
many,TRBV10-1,ASSAGQFYGYT
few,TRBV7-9,ASSTSKLGMTEQY
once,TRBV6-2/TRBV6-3,ASSRPLAAISYNEQF
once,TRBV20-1,SAKVLVNTEAF
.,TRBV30,AWSARFEARTYQQY
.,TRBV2,ASNLGEGTQY
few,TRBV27,ASSLYTGPTSYEQY
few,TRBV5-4,ASSLGGWGADTIY
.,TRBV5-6,ASSLARLAETQY
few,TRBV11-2,ASSTDTNEQF
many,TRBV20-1,SARPYYIRGLGNTEAF
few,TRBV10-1,ASVWWGGHSETQY
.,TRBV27,ASSRLLAGGGGTQF
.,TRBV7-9,ASSSTVGNQPQH
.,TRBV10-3,AINPGLAGSPEQY
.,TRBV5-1,ASSLNRASGANVLT
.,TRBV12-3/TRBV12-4,ASSFRRGGINEQF
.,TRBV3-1,ASSRSPGGPNTDTQY
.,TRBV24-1,ATSDWDGLWH
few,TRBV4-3,ASSQGGTAGGTYGYT
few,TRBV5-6,ASSLARAGGWKETQY
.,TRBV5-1,ASSLWPPSNEQY
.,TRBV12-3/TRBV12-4,ASSFGASGRYEQF
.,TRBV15,ATSRTGFQETQY
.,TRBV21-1,ASSKNRQGSPLH